Listed below are T cell receptor beta chains from one sample, sequenced in a study of CD8 T cells in ankylosing spondylitis. TCRdb ran MiXCR on the 5' RACE reads and lists one entry per CDR3 protein. The data show roughly 36,000 distinct CDR3 sequences, 14% seen once. The sequencing sample was made of blood. These receptors came from a male donor with ankylosing spondylitis or in good health (not recorded which). Both conserved end residues are part of each CDR3. D genes are given only for firm matches. Where a row states a size, it is once, few, many or the class of an expanded clone; other rows omit it.

few - TRBJ2-7 TRBV5-6 CASSPGGSSYEQYF TGTGCCAGCAGCCCTGGTGGCAGTTCCTACGAGCAGTACTTC
- - TRBJ2-2 TRBV6-2/TRBV6-3 CASGRTVNTGELFF TGTGCCAGCGGGAGGACAGTGAACACCGGGGAGCTGTTTTTT
- - TRBJ2-3 TRBV5-1 CASSSQPGTDTQYF TGCGCCAGCAGCTCCCAGCCTGGAACAGATACGCAGTATTTT
- - TRBJ1-1 TRBV12-3/TRBV12-4 CASSFQGGTEAFF TGTGCCAGCAGTTTTCAGGGAGGCACTGAAGCTTTCTTT
- TRBD1 TRBJ1-5 TRBV29-1 CSARQGVSQPQHF TGCAGCGCACGCCAGGGGGTTAGTCAGCCCCAGCATTTT
few - TRBJ2-3 TRBV29-1 CSVGEGRTDTQYF TGCAGCGTTGGTGAAGGGCGCACAGATACGCAGTATTTT
few - TRBJ2-2 TRBV6-6 CASSYPSTSAGELFF TGTGCCAGCAGTTACCCCTCAACTTCAGCCGGGGAGCTGTTTTTT
many - TRBJ1-5 TRBV12-3/TRBV12-4 CASSLAGDQPQHF TGTGCCAGCAGCTTAGCGGGGGATCAGCCCCAGCATTTT
- TRBD2 TRBJ2-2 TRBV27 CASSFPAGGGTGELFF TGTGCCAGCTCCTTCCCCGCGGGAGGGGGGACCGGGGAGCTGTTTTTT
many - TRBJ2-5 TRBV12-3/TRBV12-4 CASTARNQETQYF TGTGCCAGCACCGCACGGAACCAAGAGACCCAGTACTTC
- TRBD1 TRBJ2-3 TRBV28 CASRNGQGRTDTQYF TGTGCCAGCAGGAATGGACAGGGGCGCACAGATACGCAGTATTTT
- - TRBJ2-2 TRBV7-9 CASSLAPGELFF TGTGCCAGCAGCTTAGCGCCCGGGGAGCTGTTTTTT
- - TRBJ2-6 TRBV12-3/TRBV12-4 CASSFAGSGANVLTF TGTGCCAGCAGTTTTGCCGGGTCTGGGGCCAACGTCCTGACTTTC
- TRBD2 TRBJ2-1 TRBV5-1 CASSATSGSDYNEQFF TGCGCCAGCAGCGCGACTAGCGGGAGCGACTACAATGAGCAGTTCTTC
few TRBD2 TRBJ2-2 TRBV9 CASSVGVSGGGNTGELFF TGTGCCAGCAGCGTAGGCGTGAGCGGGGGCGGGAACACCGGGGAGCTGTTTTTT
few - TRBJ2-2 TRBV3-1 CASSLLGFNTGELFF TGTGCCAGCAGCCTGTTGGGATTTAACACCGGGGAGCTGTTTTTT
- - TRBJ2-6 TRBV12-3/TRBV12-4 CASSLASGGLFGANVLTF TGTGCCAGCAGTTTGGCCTCCGGGGGACTCTTCGGGGCCAACGTCCTGACTTTC
- - TRBJ2-2 TRBV5-1 CASSLVPGSTGELFF TGCGCCAGCAGCTTGGTGCCGGGATCCACCGGGGAGCTGTTTTTT
- - TRBJ2-1 TRBV7-9 CASSTLLPSAGNEQFF TGTGCCAGCAGCACTCTCTTACCGTCGGCGGGCAATGAGCAGTTCTTC
- TRBD2 TRBJ2-3 TRBV7-8 CASSSVTSGGTDTQYF TGTGCCAGCAGCTCAGTGACTAGCGGGGGCACAGATACGCAGTATTTT
few TRBD2 TRBJ2-3 TRBV20-1 CSARTGTSGTDTQYF TGCAGTGCTAGAACCGGGACTAGCGGCACAGATACGCAGTATTTT
- - TRBJ1-2 TRBV6-1 CASSEALERPYGYTF TGTGCCAGCAGTGAAGCGCTAGAACGTCCCTATGGCTACACCTTC
few TRBD2 TRBJ2-2 TRBV7-2 CASSWRLAGGTGELFF TGTGCCAGCAGCTGGAGACTAGCGGGAGGCACCGGGGAGCTGTTTTTT